This T cell receptor beta chain is drawn from a study of blood T cell repertoires in COVID-19. Overall study: Samples taken during acute and convalescent COVID-19 were collected in the United States, Italy and Spain. PBMCs, B-cell-depleted T cells, or T cells were the source of the cDNA or gDNA that made up the material.

Original handling: Estimated nucleated cell counts came from reference gene primer amplification. The protocol was immunoSEQ multiplex PCR, while the TCRdb copy is restricted to in-frame clones and leaves out a portion. V, J and clone size derive from that table, while D and trimming were established from the DNA sequence. The table includes about 220,000 clones, around 80% detected once. This CDR3 is 14 amino acids long. V was pared by 2 bases and J by 6 bases, with 7 bases of the junction left unmatched. Germline lookup yields CDR1 MNHEY and CDR2 SVGEGT. This clone was detected once. V and J are TRBV6-2 or TRBV6-3 and TRBJ2-7; 7 nucleotides align to TRBD2. The sequenced sample consisted of peripheral blood. The sequence derives from a woman aged 70-85 years with acute or convalescent COVID-19. The DNA for the CDR3 is TGTGCCAGCAGTTACCTAGCGGAGAATGCCGAGCAGTACTTC. Its protein is CASSYLAENAEQYF.